This T cell receptor (beta chain) emerged from a study of memory CD4+ T cells and cytomegalovirus serostatus (dated by TCRdb to between 2017 and 2020). Context from the whole study: The 35 or so healthy Belgian adults in the cohort included 9 who were CMV seropositive and roughly 25 who were CMV seronegative. The study sequenced CD4+ memory TCRbeta repertoires of a Belgian cohort with known cytomegalovirus serostatus to replicate a published TCR-based CMV serostatus classifier. What the work shows at the level of the full study, not this receptor alone: For CMV serostatus prediction, a median bootstrapped AUC of 0.95 was reached with the original framework, and a median bootstrapped AUC of 0.91 was reached with a US-trained random forest. The original-framework classifier achieved a median bootstrapped AUC of about 0.94 with a 95% CI of 0.76-1.00 on the Belgian cohort. Only CD4+CD45RO+ memory cells were sequenced, in contrast to the original study, which included naive and memory CD4+ and CD8+ populations. The results were interpreted as suggesting that the CMV-associated TCR signature is mostly present in the CD4+ memory repertoire. Of over 150 previously reported CMV-associated TCRbeta sequences, some 67 appeared in the CD4+ memory repertoires, each in one to five individuals.

Including the terminal cysteine and phenylalanine, the CDR3 comprises 13 residues. Only the CDR3 DNA is retained, 39 bases long and in frame from the first base. V is pared back by 0 bases and J by 8 bases, with 11 bases lying between the germline termini. From a lookup of the germline V gene (reference sequence), CDR1 and CDR2 are SGHKS and YYEKEE. The Quick-DNA Microprep Kit was used to extract genomic DNA from the sorted cells. TCRbeta DNA was amplified with the immunoSEQ hsTCRbeta kit following the manufacturer's protocol. TCRbeta libraries were sequenced on an Illumina MiSeq instrument. In the paper's pipeline: After out-of-frame sequences were removed, 2 million to 2.5 million distinct TCRbeta sequences remained, averaging around 70,000 per individual. Each individual was scored according to the count of 164 previously reported CMV-associated TCRbeta sequences and the total productive distinct TCRbeta count. A beta-binomial model was reimplemented in Python, and scikit-learn random forests with default parameters were trained on data from the US cohort. Classifier performance on the Belgian cohort was reported as the median AUC with percentile confidence intervals calculated over 10,000 bootstrap iterations. Here the immuneACCESS table is served through TCRdb, limited to in-frame sequences with V and J called. Missing clones are a known gap in these copies; in checked studies unresolved V genes cover under half, and the rest lacks a known reason. D and trimming were read from the DNA, whereas the V and J calls and clone size are those reported in that table. In this sample the table shows about 50,000 clones, over 65% of which occur a single time. Clones ranked in the top ten supply less than 0.6% of the sample.

Worth noting for this clone: Its target antigen remains unknown. No much larger clone is present one base from it, and per-base qualities are unavailable.

A FACSAria II was used to sort memory CD4+ T cells, defined as single viable CD3+CD4+CD8-CD45RO+ cells. CMV serostatus was determined using a Roche Elecsys assay that detects serum IgG against CMV pp150, pp28, p38 and p52. Following thawing, total CD4+ T cells were enriched through positive selection using CD4 magnetic microbeads. The samples came from a separate study whose specific focus was interrogating the CD4+ T cell memory repertoire. Peripheral blood mononuclear cells were isolated and cryopreserved according to standard operating procedures, and serum was kept at -80 degrees C. The staining relied on CD3-PerCP (BW264/56), CD4-APC (RPA-T4), CD45RO-PE (UCHT1) and CD8-Pacific Orange (3B5) antibodies, and Sytox blue was used to exclude non-viable cells.

The sequence derives from an adult in good health and CMV-seronegative. The chain employs TRBV5-5 and TRBJ1-2; too little of a D gene remains to name it. The material sequenced was memory CD4+ T cells from blood. The sequenced DNA is TGTGCCAGCAGCTTGGAGGAACAGCGGGGCTACACCTTC. Its amino acids are CASSLEEQRGYTF. The entire variable domain, with the stretches around the CDR3 drawn from the reference TRBV5-5 and TRBJ1-2 proteins, is DAGVTQSPTHLIKTRGQQVTLRCSPISGHKSVSWYQQVLGQGPQFIFQYYEKEERGRGNFPDRFSARQFPNYSSELNVNALLLGDSALYLCASSLEEQRGYTFGSGTRLTVV.